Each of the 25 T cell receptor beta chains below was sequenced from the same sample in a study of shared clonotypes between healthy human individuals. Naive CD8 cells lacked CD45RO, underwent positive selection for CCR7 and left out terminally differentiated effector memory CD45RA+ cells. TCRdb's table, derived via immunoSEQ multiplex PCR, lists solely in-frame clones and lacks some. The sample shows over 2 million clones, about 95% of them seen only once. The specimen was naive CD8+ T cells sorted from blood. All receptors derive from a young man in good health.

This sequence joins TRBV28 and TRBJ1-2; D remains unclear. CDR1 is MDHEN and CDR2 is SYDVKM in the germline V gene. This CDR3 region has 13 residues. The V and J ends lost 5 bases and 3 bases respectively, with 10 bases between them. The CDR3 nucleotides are TGTGCCAGCAGTCCCCTGGATCACTATGGCTACACCTTC. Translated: CASSPLDHYGYTF.

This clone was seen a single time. The CDR3 spells CASSDPPSGRYNEQFF. CDR3 in DNA: TGTGCCAGCAGTGACCCTCCTAGCGGGCGTTACAATGAGCAGTTCTTC. The chain links TRBV6-1 to TRBJ2-1, with 8 nucleotides matching TRBD2. The CDR3 contains 16 residues. CDR1 and CDR2 from the germline V gene are MNHNS and SASEGT. Trimming took 3 bases from V and 4 from J; bases not matched to a gene: 8.

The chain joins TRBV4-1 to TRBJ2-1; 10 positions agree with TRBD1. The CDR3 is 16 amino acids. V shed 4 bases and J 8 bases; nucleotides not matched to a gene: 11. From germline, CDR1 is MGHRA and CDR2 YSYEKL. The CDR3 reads CASSPRQGAFTDEQFF. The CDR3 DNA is TGCGCCAGCAGCCCGCGACAGGGGGCGTTTACCGATGAGCAGTTCTTC.

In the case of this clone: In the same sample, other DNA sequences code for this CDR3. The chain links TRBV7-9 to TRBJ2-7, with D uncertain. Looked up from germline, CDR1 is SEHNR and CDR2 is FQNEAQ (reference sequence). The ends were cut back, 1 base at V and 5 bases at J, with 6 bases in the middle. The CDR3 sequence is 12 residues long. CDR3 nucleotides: TGTGCCAGCAGCTTAGGAAGTCACGAGCAGTACTTC. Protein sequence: CASSLGSHEQYF.

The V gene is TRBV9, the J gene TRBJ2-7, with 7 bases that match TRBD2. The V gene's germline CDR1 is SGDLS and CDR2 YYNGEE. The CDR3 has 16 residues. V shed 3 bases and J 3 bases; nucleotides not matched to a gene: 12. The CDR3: CASSESPEGRVYEQYF. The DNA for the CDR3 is TGTGCCAGCAGCGAGAGTCCGGAGGGGAGGGTCTACGAGCAGTACTTC.

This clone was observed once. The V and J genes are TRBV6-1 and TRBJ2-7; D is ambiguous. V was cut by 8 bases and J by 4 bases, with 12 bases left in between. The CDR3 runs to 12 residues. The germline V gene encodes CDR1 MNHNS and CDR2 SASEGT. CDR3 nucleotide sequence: TGTGCCAGCGGGGTCACTACTTACGAGCAGTACTTC. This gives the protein CASGVTTYEQYF.

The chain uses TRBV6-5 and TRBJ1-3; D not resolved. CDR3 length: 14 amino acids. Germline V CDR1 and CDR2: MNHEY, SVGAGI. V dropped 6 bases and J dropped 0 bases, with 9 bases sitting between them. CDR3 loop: CASRDPSSGNTIYF. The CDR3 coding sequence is TGTGCCAGCAGAGACCCGAGCTCTGGAAACACCATATATTTT.

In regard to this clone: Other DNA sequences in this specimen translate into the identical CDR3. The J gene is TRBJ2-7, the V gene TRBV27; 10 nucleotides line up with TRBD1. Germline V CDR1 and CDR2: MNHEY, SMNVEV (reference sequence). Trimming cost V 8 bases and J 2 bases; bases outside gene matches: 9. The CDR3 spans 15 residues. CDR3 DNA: TGTGCCAGCTCTCCTGGACAGGGGGGTCCCTACGAGCAGTACTTC. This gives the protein CASSPGQGGPYEQYF.

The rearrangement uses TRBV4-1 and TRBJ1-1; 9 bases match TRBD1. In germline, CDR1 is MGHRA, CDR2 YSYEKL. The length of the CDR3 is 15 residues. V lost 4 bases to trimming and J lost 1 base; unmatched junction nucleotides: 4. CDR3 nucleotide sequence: TGCGCCAGCAGCCTAAGGACAGGGGAGAACACTGAAGCTTTCTTT. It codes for CASSLRTGENTEAFF.

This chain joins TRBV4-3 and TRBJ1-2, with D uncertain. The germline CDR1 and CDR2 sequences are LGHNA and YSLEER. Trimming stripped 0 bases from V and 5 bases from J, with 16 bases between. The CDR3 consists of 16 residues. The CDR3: CASSQERELLPYGYTF. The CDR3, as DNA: TGCGCCAGCAGCCAAGAGCGGGAGTTGTTGCCTTATGGCTACACCTTC.

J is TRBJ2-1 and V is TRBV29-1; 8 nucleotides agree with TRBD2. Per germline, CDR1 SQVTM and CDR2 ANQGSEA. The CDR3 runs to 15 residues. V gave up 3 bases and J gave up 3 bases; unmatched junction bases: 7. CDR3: CSVEEAGVYYNEQFF. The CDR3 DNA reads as TGCAGCGTTGAGGAAGCGGGGGTCTACTACAATGAGCAGTTCTTC.

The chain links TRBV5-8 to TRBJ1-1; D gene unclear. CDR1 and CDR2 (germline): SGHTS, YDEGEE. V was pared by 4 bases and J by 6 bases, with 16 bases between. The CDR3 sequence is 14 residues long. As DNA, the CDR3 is TGTGCCAGCAGCAAATTGAAGGGTCGCCCTGAAGCTTTCTTT. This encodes CASSKLKGRPEAFF.

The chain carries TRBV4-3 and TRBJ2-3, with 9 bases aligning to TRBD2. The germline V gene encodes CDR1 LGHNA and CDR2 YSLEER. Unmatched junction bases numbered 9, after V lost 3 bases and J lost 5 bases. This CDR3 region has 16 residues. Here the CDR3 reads CASSQGLAPLQDTQYF. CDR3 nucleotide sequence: TGCGCCAGCAGCCAGGGACTAGCACCTCTGCAAGATACGCAGTATTTT.

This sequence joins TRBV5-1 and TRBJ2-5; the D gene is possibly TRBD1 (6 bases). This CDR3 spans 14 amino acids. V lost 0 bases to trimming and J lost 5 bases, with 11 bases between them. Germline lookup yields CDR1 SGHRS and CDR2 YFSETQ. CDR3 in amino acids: CASSLEQGWETQYF. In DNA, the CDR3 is TGCGCCAGCAGCTTGGAACAGGGATGGGAGACCCAGTACTTC. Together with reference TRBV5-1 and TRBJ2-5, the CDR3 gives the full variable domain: KAGVTQTPRYLIKTRGQQVTLSCSPISGHRSVSWYQQTPGQGLQFLFEYFSETQRNKGNFPGRFSGRQFSNSRSEMNVSTLELGDSALYLCASSLEQGWETQYFGPGTRLLVL.

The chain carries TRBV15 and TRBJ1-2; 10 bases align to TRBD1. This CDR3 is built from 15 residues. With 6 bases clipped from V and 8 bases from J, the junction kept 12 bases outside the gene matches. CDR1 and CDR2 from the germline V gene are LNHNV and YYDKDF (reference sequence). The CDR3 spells CATRAGWDRGAGYTF. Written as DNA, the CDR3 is TGTGCCACCAGAGCGGGATGGGACAGGGGTGCAGGCTACACCTTC.

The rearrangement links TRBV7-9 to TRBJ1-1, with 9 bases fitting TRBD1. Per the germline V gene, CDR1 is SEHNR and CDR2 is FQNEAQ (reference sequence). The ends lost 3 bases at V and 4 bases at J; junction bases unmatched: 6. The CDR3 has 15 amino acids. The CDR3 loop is CASSFPDRGGTEAFF. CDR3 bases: TGTGCCAGCAGCTTCCCGGACAGGGGTGGCACTGAAGCTTTCTTT.

CDR3 residues: CASSYGLGTIEQFF. Written as DNA, the CDR3 is TGTGCCAGCAGTTACGGACTGGGCACCATTGAGCAGTTCTTC. The V and J genes are TRBV6-5 and TRBJ2-1; D is possibly TRBD2 (5 bases). CDR1 and CDR2 from the germline V gene are MNHEY and SVGAGI. V was clipped by 2 bases and J by 9 bases, with 14 bases between them. The CDR3 totals 14 residues.

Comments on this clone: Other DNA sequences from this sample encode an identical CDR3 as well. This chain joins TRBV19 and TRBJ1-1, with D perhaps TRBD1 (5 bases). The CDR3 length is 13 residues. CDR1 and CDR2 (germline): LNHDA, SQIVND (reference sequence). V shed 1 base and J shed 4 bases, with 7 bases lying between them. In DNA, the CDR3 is TGTGCCAGTAGTATAGGTAGGGGCACTGAAGCTTTCTTT. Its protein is CASSIGRGTEAFF. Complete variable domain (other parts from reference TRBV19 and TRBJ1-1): DGGITQSPKYLFRKEGQNVTLSCEQNLNHDAMYWYRQDPGQGLRLIYYSQIVNDFQKGDIAEGYSVSREKKESFPLTVTSAQKNPTAFYLCASSIGRGTEAFFGQGTRLTVV.

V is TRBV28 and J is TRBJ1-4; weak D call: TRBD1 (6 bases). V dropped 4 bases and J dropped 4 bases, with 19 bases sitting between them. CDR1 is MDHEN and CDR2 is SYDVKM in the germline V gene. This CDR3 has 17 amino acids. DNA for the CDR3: TGTGCCAGCAGTTCGTTTTACAGGGAGTCCGTTAATGAAAAACTGTTTTTT. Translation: CASSSFYRESVNEKLFF.

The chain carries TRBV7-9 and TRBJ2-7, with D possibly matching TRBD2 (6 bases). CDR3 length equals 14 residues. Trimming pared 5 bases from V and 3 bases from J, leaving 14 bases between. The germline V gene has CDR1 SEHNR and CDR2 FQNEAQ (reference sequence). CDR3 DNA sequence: TGTGCCAGCAGCCATGTCGGGAGTAGCTACGAGCAGTACTTC. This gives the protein CASSHVGSSYEQYF. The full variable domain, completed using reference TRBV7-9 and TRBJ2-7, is DTGVSQNPRHKITKRGQNVTFRCDPISEHNRLYWYRQTLGQGPEFLTYFQNEAQLEKSRLLSDRFSAERPKGSFSTLEIQRTEQGDSAMYLCASSHVGSSYEQYFGPGTRLTVT.

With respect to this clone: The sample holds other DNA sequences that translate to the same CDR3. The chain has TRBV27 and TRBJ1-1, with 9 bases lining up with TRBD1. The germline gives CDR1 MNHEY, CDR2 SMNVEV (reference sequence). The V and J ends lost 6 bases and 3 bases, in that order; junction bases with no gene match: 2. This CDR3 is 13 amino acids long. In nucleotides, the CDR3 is TGTGCCAGCAGCTGGACAGGGGACACTGAAGCTTTCTTT. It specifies CASSWTGDTEAFF.

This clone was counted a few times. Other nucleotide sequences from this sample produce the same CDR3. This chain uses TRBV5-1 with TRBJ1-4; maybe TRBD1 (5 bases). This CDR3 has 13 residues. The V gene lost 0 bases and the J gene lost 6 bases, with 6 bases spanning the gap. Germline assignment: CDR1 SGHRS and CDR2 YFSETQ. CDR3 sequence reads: CASSLVGDEKLFF. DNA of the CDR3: TGCGCCAGCAGCTTGGTAGGGGATGAAAAACTGTTTTTT.

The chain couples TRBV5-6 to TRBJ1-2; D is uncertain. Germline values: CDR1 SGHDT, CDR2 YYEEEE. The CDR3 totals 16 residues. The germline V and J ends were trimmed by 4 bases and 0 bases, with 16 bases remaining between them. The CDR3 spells CASSAILEAANYGYTF. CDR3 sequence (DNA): TGTGCCAGCAGCGCAATCTTAGAGGCAGCTAACTATGGCTACACCTTC.

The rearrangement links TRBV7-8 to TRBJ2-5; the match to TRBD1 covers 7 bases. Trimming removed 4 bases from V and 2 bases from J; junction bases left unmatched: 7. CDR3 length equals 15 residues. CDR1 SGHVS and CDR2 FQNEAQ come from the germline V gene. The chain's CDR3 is CASSSGRGQQETQYF. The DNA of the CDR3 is TGTGCCAGCAGCTCGGGTCGGGGACAGCAAGAGACCCAGTACTTC.

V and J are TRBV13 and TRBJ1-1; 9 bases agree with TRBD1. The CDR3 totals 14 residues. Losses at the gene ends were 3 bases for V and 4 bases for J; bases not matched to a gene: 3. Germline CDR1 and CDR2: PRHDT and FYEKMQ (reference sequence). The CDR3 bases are TGTGCCAGCAGCTTGGACAGGGGATCCACTGAAGCTTTCTTT. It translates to CASSLDRGSTEAFF.